This entry lists 15 T cell receptor beta chains sequenced from one sample in a study of OX40 agonist ivuxolimab in advanced cancers. Clones were sequenced by immunoSEQ multiplex PCR, and TCRdb holds only the in-frame ones, with some missing. Altogether about 59,000 clones are present, 65% to 90% being singletons, with the ten largest covering approximately 0.64%. The sample in question was CD4+ or CD8+ T cells sorted from blood, obtained in a trial of the OX40 agonist ivuxolimab. The source is an adult with an advanced solid tumor such as melanoma, head and neck, liver or kidney cancer.

V gene TRBV28 combines with J gene TRBJ1-2, with D uncertain. Trimming cost V 6 bases and J 8 bases, with 22 bases left between them. CDR3 length: 15 amino acids. Germline V lookup: CDR1 MDHEN, CDR2 SYDVKM. The CDR3 DNA follows: TGTGCCAGCAGCACCCCATTAGGTCGGGGTCAGGGCTACACCTTC. It is translated as CASSTPLGRGQGYTF.

This chain connects TRBV5-1 to TRBJ2-1, with 7 bases fitting TRBD1. Germline loops: CDR1 SGHRS, CDR2 YFSETQ. The trim removed 5 bases at V and 5 bases at J, leaving 4 bases unmatched. The CDR3 extends over 13 amino acids. The CDR3 region has the DNA TGCGCCAGCAGAGGGGGCGTGGACAATGAGCAGTTCTTC. It codes for CASRGGVDNEQFF. Full variable domain (rest looked up from reference TRBV5-1 and TRBJ2-1): KAGVTQTPRYLIKTRGQQVTLSCSPISGHRSVSWYQQTPGQGLQFLFEYFSETQRNKGNFPGRFSGRQFSNSRSEMNVSTLELGDSALYLCASRGGVDNEQFFGPGTRLTVL.

About this clone itself: Other DNA sequences in the same sample also yield this CDR3. The chain links TRBV4-1 to TRBJ1-5; D not certain. Germline V gene sequence: CDR1 MGHRA, CDR2 YSYEKL. V was shortened by 0 bases and J by 0 bases, with 9 bases between the two germline ends. There are 16 residues in the CDR3. CDR3 bases: TGCGCCAGCAGCCAAGATTATGGGAATAGCAATCAGCCCCAGCATTTT. Its translation is CASSQDYGNSNQPQHF.

V and J are TRBV4-1 and TRBJ1-3, with D maybe TRBD1 (6 bases). Germline CDR1 reads MGHRA; CDR2 reads YSYEKL. V was cut by 3 bases and J by 4 bases, with 13 bases left in between. The CDR3 spans 15 residues. The DNA of the CDR3 is TGCGCCAGCAGCCAGCAGGGGCTTTCCGGAAACACCATATATTTT. It encodes CASSQQGLSGNTIYF.

The sample holds many counts of this clone. This chain uses TRBV10-1 with TRBJ1-5, with D unclear. Germline V gene data show CDR1 as WNHNN and CDR2 as SYGVQD (reference sequence). The CDR3 has 13 residues. V lost 4 bases and J lost 7, with 11 bases in between. CDR3 protein: CASSASFRQPQHF. The CDR3 DNA reads as TGCGCCAGCAGTGCGAGTTTTCGGCAGCCCCAGCATTTT.

In its sample, this clone is medium-sized. The chain combines TRBV5-4 with TRBJ1-2, with D possibly TRBD1 on 6 matching bases. The CDR3 sequence is 15 residues long. The germline CDR1 and CDR2 sequences are SGHNT and YYREEE (reference sequence). V lost 2 bases, J lost 7 bases, and 18 bases lay in between. Here the CDR3 DNA reads TGTGCCAGCAGCTTTCCCCTAACAGGGAGGGGTGGCTACACCTTC. Its translation is CASSFPLTGRGGYTF.

The chain employs TRBV19 and TRBJ2-2; D remains unclear. Deletions cut 5 bases from V and 4 bases from J, with 8 bases between. The CDR3 length is 13 residues. Germline CDR1 reads LNHDA; CDR2 reads SQIVND (reference sequence). The CDR3 nucleotides are TGTGCCAGTAGTTCCTATATCACCGGGGAGCTGTTTTTT. As protein: CASSSYITGELFF.

The rearrangement uses TRBV4-2 and TRBJ1-4; 7 bases map to TRBD1. CDR1 LGHNA and CDR2 YNFKEQ come from the germline V gene. The CDR3 runs 18 residues. V trimming: 1 base; J trimming: 4 bases; junction bases outside the gene matches: 12. The chain's CDR3 is CASSQVRTGVSGNEKLFF. The CDR3 DNA follows: TGTGCCAGCAGCCAAGTCCGGACAGGTGTTTCGGGTAATGAAAAACTGTTTTTT.

V gene TRBV7-3 combines with J gene TRBJ2-2; 9 positions match TRBD2. Germline CDR1 reads SGHTA; CDR2 reads FQGTGA. The CDR3 spans 13 residues. The trim removed 6 bases at V and 7 bases at J, leaving 3 bases unmatched. CDR3 DNA sequence: TGTGCCAGCAGACGGACTAGCGACGGGGAGCTGTTTTTT. Its protein product is CASRRTSDGELFF.

The rearrangement joins TRBV4-1 to TRBJ1-4; D not certain. V lost 1 base to trimming and J lost 8 bases, with 20 bases between them. The germline gives CDR1 MGHRA, CDR2 YSYEKL. This CDR3 spans 17 amino acids. CDR3 in DNA: TGCGCCAGCAGCCAAGCGGCTGGAAACGGAGTCTCGGAAAAACTGTTTTTT. Translating it yields CASSQAAGNGVSEKLFF.

The V and J genes are TRBV7-6 and TRBJ2-7; 8 positions agree with TRBD1. J was trimmed by 3 bases and V by 5 bases; bases with no gene match: 6. Germline V gene data show CDR1 as SGHVS and CDR2 as FNYEAQ. CDR3 size: 14 residues. As DNA, the CDR3 is TGTGCCAGCAGCCCCGGACAGGGATACTACGAGCAGTACTTC. This gives the protein CASSPGQGYYEQYF.

The chain is built from TRBV7-9 and TRBJ2-2, with D maybe TRBD1 (5 bases). V was trimmed by 1 base and J by 6 bases, leaving 15 bases between them. The length of the CDR3 is 16 residues. Germline loops: CDR1 SEHNR, CDR2 FQNEAQ (reference sequence). The CDR3 region has the DNA TGTGCCAGCAGCTTAGGGGGCCGCCCTGGGCCCGGGGAGCTGTTTTTT. Translation: CASSLGGRPGPGELFF.

This clone has a single count. The chain is built from TRBV6-5 and TRBJ1-1; 12 bases agree with TRBD1. The CDR3 is 15 amino acids. Germline CDR1 and CDR2: MNHEY and SVGAGI. Trimming removed 2 bases from V and 5 bases from J; junction bases left unmatched: 3. The CDR3 sequence: CASSYGTGGWTEAFF. The CDR3 nucleotides read TGTGCCAGCAGTTACGGGACAGGGGGCTGGACTGAAGCTTTCTTT.

The gene calls are TRBV14 and TRBJ1-4, with a tentative D call TRBD1 (5 bases). Trimming shortened V by 6 bases and J by 8 bases, and 16 bases separated the two germline ends. Germline V gene lookup returns CDR1 SGHDN and CDR2 FVKESK. This CDR3 is 14 amino acids long. The CDR3 loop is CASSRDLGFEKLFF. The CDR3 region has the DNA TGTGCCAGCAGTCGGGACTTAGGCTTCGAAAAACTGTTTTTT.

This rearrangement joins TRBV29-1 to TRBJ2-5, with D tentatively TRBD2 (7 bases). Germline V gene lookup returns CDR1 SQVTM and CDR2 ANQGSEA. The CDR3 runs 13 residues. The CDR3 DNA sequence: TGCGGCGGGGGCGGCCAAGAGGGAGAGACCCAGTACTTC. Protein: CGGGGQEGETQYF.